One and the same sample provided the 16 T cell receptor beta chains below, sequenced in a study of beta chain features in type 1 diabetes. Expressed TCRB transcripts got sequenced, as all isolated RNA was reverse transcribed. Here immunoSEQ multiplex PCR was the method, and the copy in TCRdb shows in-frame clones only, minus some. Found here are 150,000 or so clones, roughly 10% of them singletons; the top ten hold approximately 0.65%. Material: central memory CD4+ T cells from blood. Receptors originate from a woman in her 40s in good health.

This clone occurred a few times. The chain combines TRBV5-6 with TRBJ2-5, with TRBD1 matching 8 bases. The length of the CDR3 is 16 residues. Looked up from germline, CDR1 is SGHDT and CDR2 is YYEEEE. The J segment lost 4 bases and the V segment lost 4 bases, leaving 12 bases of the junction unmatched. The CDR3 loop is CASSTSRGLSGETQYF. Here the CDR3 DNA reads TGTGCCAGCAGCACCTCCAGGGGGCTAAGCGGAGAGACCCAGTACTTC. The whole variable domain, filled in from reference TRBV5-6 and TRBJ2-5, reads DAGVTQSPTHLIKTRGQQVTLRCSPKSGHDTVSWYQQALGQGPQFIFQYYEEEERQRGNFPDRFSGHQFPNYSSELNVNALLLGDSALYLCASSTSRGLSGETQYFGPGTRLLVL.

This chain uses TRBV19 with TRBJ2-2, with D perhaps matching TRBD1 (5 bases). The ends were cut back, 6 bases at V and 4 bases at J, with 12 bases in the middle. Germline loops: CDR1 LNHDA, CDR2 SQIVND (reference sequence). The CDR3 covers 14 residues. The CDR3 protein is CASRTRRGTGELFF. The CDR3 DNA reads TGTGCCAGTAGGACCCGAAGGGGCACCGGGGAGCTGTTTTTT.

The chain couples TRBV10-1 to TRBJ2-1; TRBD2 is a possible D gene (7 bases). Germline V gene sequence: CDR1 WNHNN, CDR2 SYGVQD (reference sequence). The CDR3 runs 13 residues. V shed 6 bases and J shed 5 bases, with 11 bases lying between them. CDR3 loop: CASRGGGDNEQFF. In nucleotides, the CDR3 is TGCGCCAGCAGAGGAGGGGGGGACAATGAGCAGTTCTTC.

This clone was observed a handful of times. The chain carries TRBV6-6 and TRBJ2-3; TRBD2 might be the D (6 bases). V was shortened by 6 bases and J by 1 base, with 11 bases between the two germline ends. The V gene's germline CDR1 is MNHNY and CDR2 SVGAGI (reference sequence). The CDR3 has 14 residues. The CDR3 loop reads CASRLQRGTDTQYF. The DNA of the CDR3 is TGTGCCAGCAGACTCCAGCGGGGCACAGATACGCAGTATTTT.

The sample holds a few counts of this clone. In DNA, the CDR3 is TGTGCCAGCTCTTTGGCTAGCGGGGGGGCAATCGGGGAGCTGTTTTTT. Protein product: CASSLASGGAIGELFF. The rearrangement joins TRBV6-6 to TRBJ2-2, with TRBD2 matching 12 bases. The germline V gene has CDR1 MNHNY and CDR2 SVGAGI (reference sequence). CDR3 size: 16 residues. J lost 7 bases, V lost 8 bases, and 11 bases had no gene match.

CDR3 sequence (DNA): TGTGCCAGTAGTCGCCGGAGGTCCGGGGAGAACTATGGCTACACCTTC. The encoded protein is CASSRRRSGENYGYTF. The V and J genes are TRBV19 and TRBJ1-2; D not resolved. The V end was cut by 5 bases, the J end by 2 bases, with 18 bases between. The length of the CDR3 is 16 residues. CDR1 and CDR2 from the germline V gene are LNHDA and SQIVND (reference sequence).

J is TRBJ1-1 and V is TRBV11-2, with D tentatively TRBD1 (5 bases). Looked up from germline, CDR1 is SGHAT and CDR2 is FQNNGV. The CDR3 runs to 13 residues. V lost 3 bases to trimming and J lost 8 bases, with 13 bases between them. CDR3 loop: CASSFWGGEEAFF. Written as DNA, the CDR3 is TGTGCCAGCAGCTTCTGGGGCGGGGAAGAAGCTTTCTTT.

This clone was found many times. The chain employs TRBV19 and TRBJ2-7; TRBD1 matches at 9 bases. V trimming: 6 bases; J trimming: 7 bases; junction bases outside the gene matches: 7. Germline lookup yields CDR1 LNHDA and CDR2 SQIVND (reference sequence). The CDR3 has 13 amino acids. The CDR3 sequence is CASRPGQGWEQYF. The CDR3 DNA sequence: TGTGCCAGTAGGCCGGGACAGGGATGGGAGCAGTACTTC.

In this sample, this clone turned up a few times. The genes are TRBV7-6 and TRBJ1-5; D might be TRBD1 (5 bases). The germline V gene encodes CDR1 SGHVS and CDR2 FNYEAQ. The length of the CDR3 is 14 residues. V was clipped by 1 base and J by 4 bases, with 8 bases between them. The CDR3 region has the DNA TGTGCCAGCAGCTTAGATCAGGGTAATCAGCCCCAGCATTTT. Residues: CASSLDQGNQPQHF. The variable domain in full, with the rest retrieved from reference TRBV7-6 and TRBJ1-5, is GAGVSQSPRYKVTKRGQDVALRCDPISGHVSLYWYRQALGQGPEFLTYFNYEAQQDKSGLPNDRFSAERPEGSISTLTIQRTEQRDSAMYRCASSLDQGNQPQHFGDGTRLSIL.

The V gene is TRBV5-1, the J gene TRBJ1-6, with 7 positions matching TRBD1. The CDR3 runs 15 residues. Germline CDR1 reads SGHRS; CDR2 reads YFSETQ. The junction had 10 bases not matched to a gene; V was cut back by 5 bases and J by 8 bases. CDR3 sequence: CASSPQGVGDSPLHF. The CDR3 coding sequence is TGCGCCAGCAGTCCCCAGGGGGTTGGAGATTCACCCCTCCACTTT.

This clone was seen only a few times. The V call is TRBV4-2, the J call TRBJ2-3, with 10 bases lining up with TRBD2. CDR1 is LGHNA and CDR2 is YNFKEQ in the germline V gene. This CDR3 has 13 residues. Germline trimming cut 4 bases from V and 14 bases from J; bases unmatched to any gene: 9. CDR3 DNA: TGTGCCAGCAGCCCAAGAGCGGGGGGGCTTCTGTATTTT. Protein sequence: CASSPRAGGLLYF.

The chain has TRBV5-1 and TRBJ2-2; 14 bases align to TRBD2. The trim removed 2 bases at V and 1 base at J, leaving 1 base unmatched. The CDR3 consists of 17 residues. Germline assignment: CDR1 SGHRS and CDR2 YFSETQ. CDR3 DNA: TGCGCCAGCAGCTTTGGGACTAGCGGGAGGAACACCGGGGAGCTGTTTTTT. This codes for CASSFGTSGRNTGELFF.

This sequence joins TRBV6-5 and TRBJ2-5; 10 bases match TRBD1. Germline V gives CDR1 MNHEY, CDR2 SVGAGI. This CDR3 has 15 amino acids. The J segment lost 2 bases and the V segment lost 2 bases, leaving 2 bases of the junction unmatched. CDR3: CASSYLGQGQETQYF. The CDR3 DNA reads TGTGCCAGCAGTTACCTGGGACAGGGGCAAGAGACCCAGTACTTC.

Ten or more counts support this clone. This chain uses TRBV10-3 with TRBJ2-1; 8 nucleotides agree with TRBD1. Germline CDR1 and CDR2: ENHRY and SYGVKD. The CDR3 loop spans 13 amino acids. V lost 4 bases and J lost 6; bases outside the gene matches: 2. CDR3: CAISGTGGNEQFF. In nucleotides, the CDR3 is TGTGCCATCAGTGGCACAGGGGGCAATGAGCAGTTCTTC.

This clone came up a few times. The genes are TRBV15 and TRBJ1-4; D is possibly TRBD1 (5 bases). This CDR3 comprises 17 residues. Per the germline V gene, CDR1 is LNHNV and CDR2 is YYDKDF (reference sequence). Trimming stripped 0 bases from V and 3 bases from J, with 14 bases between. In nucleotides, the CDR3 is TGTGCCACCAGCAGAGATCGGGGGTCGGCGGCTAATGAAAAACTGTTTTTT. The encoded protein is CATSRDRGSAANEKLFF.

The chain employs TRBV6-5 and TRBJ1-1; a weak D match, TRBD1 (5 bases). Trimming pared 5 bases from V and 4 bases from J, leaving 17 bases between. This CDR3 comprises 15 residues. Germline V gives CDR1 MNHEY, CDR2 SVGAGI. CDR3 sequence reads: CASSRGLLGLTEAFF. As DNA, the CDR3 is TGTGCCAGCAGTCGAGGATTATTGGGGCTCACTGAAGCTTTCTTT.